This TCR beta chain originates from a study of T cells after yellow fever vaccination. This clonotype was counted a few times. Its antigen is not known. Germline values: CDR1 DFQATT, CDR2 SNEGSKA (reference sequence). This CDR3 contains 13 residues. The germline V and J ends were trimmed by 6 bases and 1 base, with 12 bases remaining between them. Overall study findings and caveats: Primary-vaccination clones mostly resurfaced post-booster (about 95% CD4, roughly 90% CD8).

MiXCR, run by TCRdb on the 5' RACE reads, gives a single entry per CDR3 protein. The repertoire holds some 400,000 distinct CDR3 sequences, with roughly 6.1% as singletons. The chain joins TRBV20-1 to TRBJ1-1; tentatively, D is TRBD1 (5 bases). The input for sequencing was PBMCs, taken 5 days after the yellow fever booster vaccination. This TCR derives from a man aged 25-45 years who received the YFV17D yellow fever vaccine. The CDR3 sequence is CSAAGRKNTEAFF. CDR3 nucleotide sequence: TGCAGTGCCGCGGGACGGAAGAACACTGAAGCTTTCTTT.